This record looks at one T cell receptor beta chain sequence and its context. The length of the CDR3 is 13 residues. The V end was cut by 6 bases, the J end by 2 bases, with 9 bases between. This record belongs to a study of blood T cell repertoires in COVID-19. Across the whole study: Researchers got acute and convalescent COVID-19 samples from the United States, Italy and Spain. In each case, the material was cDNA or gDNA derived from T cells, B-cell-depleted T cells, or PBMCs.

How the authors handled the data: Reference gene primer amplification gave estimated nucleated cell counts. Clones were sequenced by immunoSEQ multiplex PCR, and TCRdb holds only the in-frame ones, with some missing. The V and J calls and clone size are taken from that table; D and trimming were inferred from the DNA. Of roughly 32,000 clones listed, roughly 85% are singletons. Sequences were obtained from peripheral blood. This rearrangement joins TRBV12-3 or TRBV12-4 to TRBJ2-3, with D unclear. The TCR sequence derives from a man aged 60 to 75 with active or convalescent COVID-19. The CDR3 DNA is TGTGCCAGCAGACCAGGTTTCACAGATACGCAGTATTTT. Translated: CASRPGFTDTQYF.